Sequencing of this T cell receptor beta chain was carried out in a study of blood T cell repertoires in COVID-19. Assay: immunoSEQ multiplex PCR; the TCRdb copy retains only in-frame clones and omits some. The data contain a few hundred thousand clones, approximately 86% of them seen just once; the ten biggest clones take up 1.5% to 2%. The CDR3 is 19 amino acids. Sequenced material: PBMCs or T cells enriched from blood (not recorded which). The origin of this receptor is a woman aged 45 to 65 who had recovered from COVID-19. This sequence joins TRBV21-1 and TRBJ2-2; TRBD2, as called in the table, went unchecked against the DNA. TRBV21-1 is assigned pseudogene status. CDR3 nucleotide sequence: TGTGCCAGCAGCAACGGACTAGCGGGTGCTTCGCCGAACACCGGGGAGCTGTTTTTT. Translating gives CASSNGLAGASPNTGELFF.